The clone carrying this T cell receptor (beta chain) was detected ten times or more. Its antigen remains unknown. The CDR3 consists of 14 residues. CDR1 DFQATT and CDR2 SNEGSKA come from the germline V gene (reference sequence). With 2 bases removed from V and 8 bases from J, the gap between germline ends came to 16 bases. The data are from a study of tumor and adjacent non-tumor tissue in lung cancer. In the study overall: Stage I to III disease affected approximately 11 men and roughly 5 women aged roughly 31 to 76. Each sample yielded a few million productive TCRbeta reads on average. Notes on the study in general: Higher tumor TCR diversity was associated with shorter survival.

TCRbeta libraries were built with three rounds of nested PCR, modified from ARM-PCR. In TCRdb, the multiplex PCR reads were re-called with MiXCR into one record per CDR3 protein. The sample has more than 95,000 distinct CDR3 sequences, 66% seen once. This sample's RNA came from whole unsorted tissue. Donors were chemotherapy-naive, newly diagnosed lung cancer surgical patients in China, August–late 2014. The receptor was isolated from a young man with non-small cell lung cancer. The rearrangement links TRBV20-1 to TRBJ1-5; the D gene is possibly TRBD1 (6 bases). The specimen sequenced was lung tumor tissue. DNA for the CDR3: TGCAGTGCTAGAAAACAGGGAAAGATTGAGCCCCAGCATTTT. Amino acid sequence: CSARKQGKIEPQHF.